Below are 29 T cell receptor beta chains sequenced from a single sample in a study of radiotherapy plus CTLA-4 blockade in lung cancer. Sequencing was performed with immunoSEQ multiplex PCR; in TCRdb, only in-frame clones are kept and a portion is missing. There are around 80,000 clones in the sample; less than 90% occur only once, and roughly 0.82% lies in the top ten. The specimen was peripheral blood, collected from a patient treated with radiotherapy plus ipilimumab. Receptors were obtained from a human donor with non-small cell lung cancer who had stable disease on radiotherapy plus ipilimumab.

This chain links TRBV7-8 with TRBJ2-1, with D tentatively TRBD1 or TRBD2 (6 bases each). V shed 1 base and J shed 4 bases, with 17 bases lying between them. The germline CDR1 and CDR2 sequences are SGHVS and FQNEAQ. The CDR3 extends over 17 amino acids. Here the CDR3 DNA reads TGTGCCAGCAGCTTAGTAGGGGGTTGGACTACTTACAATGAGCAGTTCTTC. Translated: CASSLVGGWTTYNEQFF.

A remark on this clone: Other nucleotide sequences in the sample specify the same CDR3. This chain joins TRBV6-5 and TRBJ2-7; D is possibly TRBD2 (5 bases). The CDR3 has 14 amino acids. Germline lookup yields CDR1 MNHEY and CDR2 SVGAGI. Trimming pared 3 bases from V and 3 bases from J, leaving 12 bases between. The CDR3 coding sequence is TGTGCCAGCAGTTATGGAGGATCTTACTACGAGCAGTACTTC. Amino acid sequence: CASSYGGSYYEQYF.

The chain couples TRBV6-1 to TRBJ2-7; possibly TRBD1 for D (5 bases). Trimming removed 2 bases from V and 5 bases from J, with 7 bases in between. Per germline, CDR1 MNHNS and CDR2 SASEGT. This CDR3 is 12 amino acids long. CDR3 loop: CASSEQGDEQYF. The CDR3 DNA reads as TGTGCCAGCAGTGAACAAGGGGACGAGCAGTACTTC.

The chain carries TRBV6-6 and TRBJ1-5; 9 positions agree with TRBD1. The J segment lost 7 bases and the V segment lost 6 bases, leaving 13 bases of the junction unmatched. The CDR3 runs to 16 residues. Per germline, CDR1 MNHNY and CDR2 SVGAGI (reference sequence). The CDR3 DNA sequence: TGTGCCAGCAGAGGGAGGAACAGGGGGCGGGAGCAGCCCCAGCATTTT. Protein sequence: CASRGRNRGREQPQHF.

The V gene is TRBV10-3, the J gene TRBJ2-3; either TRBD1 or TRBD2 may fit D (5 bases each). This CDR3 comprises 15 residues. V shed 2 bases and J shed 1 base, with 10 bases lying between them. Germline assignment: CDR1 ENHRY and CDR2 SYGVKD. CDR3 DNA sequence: TGTGCCATCAGTGAGGGGGGAGACGGCACAGATACGCAGTATTTT. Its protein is CAISEGGDGTDTQYF.

The CDR3 sequence is CASTLSWAGGGNEQFF. CDR3 in DNA: TGTGCCAGCACTCTCTCTTGGGCAGGGGGAGGCAATGAGCAGTTCTTC. The rearrangement joins TRBV28 to TRBJ2-1, with D maybe TRBD1 (7 bases). Trimming took 7 bases from V and 6 from J, leaving 22 bases between them. This CDR3 is built from 16 residues. Germline V gene sequence: CDR1 MDHEN, CDR2 SYDVKM. The full variable domain, with the rest looked up from reference TRBV28 and TRBJ2-1, is DVKVTQSSRYLVKRTGEKVFLECVQDMDHENMFWYRQDPGLGLRLIYFSYDVKMKEKGDIPEGYSVSREKKERFSLILESASTNQTSMYLCASTLSWAGGGNEQFFGPGTRLTVL.

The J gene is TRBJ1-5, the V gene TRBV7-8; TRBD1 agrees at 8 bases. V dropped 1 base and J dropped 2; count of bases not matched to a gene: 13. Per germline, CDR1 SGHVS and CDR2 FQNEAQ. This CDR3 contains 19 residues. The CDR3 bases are TGTGCCAGCAGCTTAGTAGTCGGACAGGGTTTAGGAGGCAATCAGCCCCAGCATTTT. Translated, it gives CASSLVVGQGLGGNQPQHF.

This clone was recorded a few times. The CDR3, as DNA: TGTGCCAGCAGCAAGACAGGCCCGAACACCGGGGAGCTGTTTTTT. Its protein product is CASSKTGPNTGELFF. The chain couples TRBV7-9 to TRBJ2-2, with a weak D call TRBD1 (6 bases). Germline values: CDR1 SEHNR, CDR2 FQNEAQ (reference sequence). Trimming cost V 5 bases and J 0 bases, with 10 bases left between them. The CDR3 contains 15 residues. Full variable domain (outside the CDR3, taken from reference TRBV7-9 and TRBJ2-2): DTGVSQNPRHKITKRGQNVTFRCDPISEHNRLYWYRQTLGQGPEFLTYFQNEAQLEKSRLLSDRFSAERPKGSFSTLEIQRTEQGDSAMYLCASSKTGPNTGELFFGEGSRLTVL.

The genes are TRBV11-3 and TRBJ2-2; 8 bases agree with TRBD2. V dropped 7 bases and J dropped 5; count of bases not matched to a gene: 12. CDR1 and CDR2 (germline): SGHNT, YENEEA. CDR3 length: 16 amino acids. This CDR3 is CASTHGASGYTGELFF. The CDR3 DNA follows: TGTGCCAGCACCCACGGGGCTAGCGGGTATACCGGGGAGCTGTTTTTT.

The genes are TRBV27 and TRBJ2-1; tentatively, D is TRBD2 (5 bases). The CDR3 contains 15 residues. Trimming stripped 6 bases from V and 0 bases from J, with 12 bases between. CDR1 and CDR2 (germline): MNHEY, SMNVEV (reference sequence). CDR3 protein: CASSLSVSSYNEQFF. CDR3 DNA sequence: TGTGCCAGCAGCCTTAGCGTAAGCTCCTACAATGAGCAGTTCTTC.

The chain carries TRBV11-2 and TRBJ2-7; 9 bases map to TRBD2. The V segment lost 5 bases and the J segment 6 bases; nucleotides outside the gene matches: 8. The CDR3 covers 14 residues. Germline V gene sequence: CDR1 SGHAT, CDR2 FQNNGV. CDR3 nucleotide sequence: TGTGCCAGCAGCGTTCGCGGGGGGGTTGGCGAGCAGTACTTC. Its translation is CASSVRGGVGEQYF.

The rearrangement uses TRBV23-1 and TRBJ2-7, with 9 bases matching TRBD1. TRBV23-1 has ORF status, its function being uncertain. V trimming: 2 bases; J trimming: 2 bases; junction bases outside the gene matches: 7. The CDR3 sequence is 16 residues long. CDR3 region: CASSQANRDRAYEQYF. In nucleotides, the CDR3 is TGCGCCAGCAGTCAAGCGAACCGGGACAGGGCCTACGAGCAGTACTTC.

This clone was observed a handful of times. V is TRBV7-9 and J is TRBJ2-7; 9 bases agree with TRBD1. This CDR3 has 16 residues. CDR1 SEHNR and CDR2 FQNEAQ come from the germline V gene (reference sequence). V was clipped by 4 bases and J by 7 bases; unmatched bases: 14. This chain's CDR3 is CASSSAVGTGIWEQYF. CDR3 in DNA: TGTGCCAGCAGCTCCGCCGTGGGGACAGGGATCTGGGAGCAGTACTTC. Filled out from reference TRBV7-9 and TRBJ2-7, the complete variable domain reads DTGVSQNPRHKITKRGQNVTFRCDPISEHNRLYWYRQTLGQGPEFLTYFQNEAQLEKSRLLSDRFSAERPKGSFSTLEIQRTEQGDSAMYLCASSSAVGTGIWEQYFGPGTRLTVT.

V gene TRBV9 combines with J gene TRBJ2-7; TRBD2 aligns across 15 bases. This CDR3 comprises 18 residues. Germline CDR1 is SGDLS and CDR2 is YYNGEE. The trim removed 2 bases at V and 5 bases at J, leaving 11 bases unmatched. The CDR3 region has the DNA TGTGCCAGCAGCGTTGCCGGACTAGCGGGAGGGCCGGCGCACGAGCAGTACTTC. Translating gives CASSVAGLAGGPAHEQYF.

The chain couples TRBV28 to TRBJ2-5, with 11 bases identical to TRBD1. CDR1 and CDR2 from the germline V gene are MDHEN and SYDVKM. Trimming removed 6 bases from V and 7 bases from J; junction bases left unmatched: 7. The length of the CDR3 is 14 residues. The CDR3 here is CASRPPGQGGTQYF. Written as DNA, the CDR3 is TGTGCCAGCAGACCCCCGGGACAGGGGGGGACCCAGTACTTC.

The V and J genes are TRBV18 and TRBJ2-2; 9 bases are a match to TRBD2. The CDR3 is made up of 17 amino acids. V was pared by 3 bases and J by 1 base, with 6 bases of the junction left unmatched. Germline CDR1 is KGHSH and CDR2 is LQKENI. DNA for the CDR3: TGTGCCAGCTCACCCCCGACTAGCGGCCTGAACACCGGGGAGCTGTTTTTT. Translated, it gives CASSPPTSGLNTGELFF.

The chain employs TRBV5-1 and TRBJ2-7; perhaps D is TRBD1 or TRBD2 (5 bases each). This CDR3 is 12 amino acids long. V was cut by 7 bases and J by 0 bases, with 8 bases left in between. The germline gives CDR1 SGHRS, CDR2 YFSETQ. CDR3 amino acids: CASAGSSYEQYF. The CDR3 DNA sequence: TGCGCCAGCGCAGGGAGCTCCTACGAGCAGTACTTC.

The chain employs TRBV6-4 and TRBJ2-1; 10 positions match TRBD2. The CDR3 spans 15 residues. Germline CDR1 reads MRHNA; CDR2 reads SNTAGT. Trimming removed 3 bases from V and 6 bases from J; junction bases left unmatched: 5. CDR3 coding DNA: TGTGCCAGCAGTGAAATGGGACTAGCGACCAATGAGCAGTTCTTC. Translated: CASSEMGLATNEQFF.

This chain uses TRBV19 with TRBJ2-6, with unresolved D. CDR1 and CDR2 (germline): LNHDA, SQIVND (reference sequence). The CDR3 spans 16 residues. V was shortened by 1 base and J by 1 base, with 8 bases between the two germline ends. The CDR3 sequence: CASSIAAASGANVLTF. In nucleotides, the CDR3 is TGTGCCAGTAGTATAGCCGCGGCATCTGGGGCCAACGTCCTGACTTTC.

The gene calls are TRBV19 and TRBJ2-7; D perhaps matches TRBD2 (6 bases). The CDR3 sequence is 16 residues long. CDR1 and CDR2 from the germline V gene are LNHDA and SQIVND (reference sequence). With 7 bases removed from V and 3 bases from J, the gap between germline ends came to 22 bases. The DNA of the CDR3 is TGTGCCAGTACCTCCACAGCGGGTGCCTCACACTACGAGCAGTACTTC. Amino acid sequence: CASTSTAGASHYEQYF.

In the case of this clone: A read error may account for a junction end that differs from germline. CDR3 coding DNA: TGTGCCAGCAGCTTTTCCGGGACAGGGACGAATCAGAAGTTC. Protein product: CASSFSGTGTNQKF. The chain links TRBV5-6 to TRBJ2-7; 9 bases are shared with TRBD1. This CDR3 spans 14 amino acids. Per the germline V gene, CDR1 is SGHDT and CDR2 is YYEEEE. Supplemented by reference TRBV5-6 and TRBJ2-7, the full variable domain reads DAGVTQSPTHLIKTRGQQVTLRCSPKSGHDTVSWYQQALGQGPQFIFQYYEEEERQRGNFPDRFSGHQFPNYSSELNVNALLLGDSALYLCASSFSGTGTNQKFGPGTRLTVT.

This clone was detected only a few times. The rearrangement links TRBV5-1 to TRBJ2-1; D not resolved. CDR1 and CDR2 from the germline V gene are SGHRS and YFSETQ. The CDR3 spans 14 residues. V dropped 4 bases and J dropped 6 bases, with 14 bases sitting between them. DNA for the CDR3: TGCGCCAGCAGCGGATCCTCATTGGGCAATGAGCAGTTCTTC. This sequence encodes CASSGSSLGNEQFF.

CDR3 in DNA: TGTGCCAGTGGCGGGGGGGCCTTGAGCGAGCAGTACTTC. Its translation: CASGGGALSEQYF. V and J are TRBV2 and TRBJ2-7, with TRBD2 matching 9 bases. CDR1 is SNHLY, CDR2 FYNNEI, per germline. The CDR3 is 13 residues long. The ends lost 9 bases at V and 6 bases at J; junction bases unmatched: 9.

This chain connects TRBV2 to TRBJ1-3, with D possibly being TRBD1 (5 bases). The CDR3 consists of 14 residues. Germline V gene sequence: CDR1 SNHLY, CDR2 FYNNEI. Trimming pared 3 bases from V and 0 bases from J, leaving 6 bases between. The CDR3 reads CASSDRVSGNTIYF. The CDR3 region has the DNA TGTGCCAGCAGTGACAGGGTCTCTGGAAACACCATATATTTT. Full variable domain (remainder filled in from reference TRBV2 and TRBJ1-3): EPEVTQTPSHQVTQMGQEVILRCVPISNHLYFYWYRQILGQKVEFLVSFYNNEISEKSEIFDDQFSVERPDGSNFTLKIRSTKLEDSAMYFCASSDRVSGNTIYFGEGSWLTVV.

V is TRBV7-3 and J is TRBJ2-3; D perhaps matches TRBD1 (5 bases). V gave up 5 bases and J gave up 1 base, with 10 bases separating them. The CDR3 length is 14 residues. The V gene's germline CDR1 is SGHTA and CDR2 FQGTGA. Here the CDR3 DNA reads TGTGCCAGCAGCCCAGGGATAGGCACAGATACGCAGTATTTT. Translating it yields CASSPGIGTDTQYF.

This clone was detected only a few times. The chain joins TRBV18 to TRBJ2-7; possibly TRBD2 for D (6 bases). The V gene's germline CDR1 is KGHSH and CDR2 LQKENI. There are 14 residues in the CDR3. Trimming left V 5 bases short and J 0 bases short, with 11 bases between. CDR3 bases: TGTGCCAGCTCATTCGGGGGAAGCTCCTACGAGCAGTACTTC. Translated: CASSFGGSSYEQYF.

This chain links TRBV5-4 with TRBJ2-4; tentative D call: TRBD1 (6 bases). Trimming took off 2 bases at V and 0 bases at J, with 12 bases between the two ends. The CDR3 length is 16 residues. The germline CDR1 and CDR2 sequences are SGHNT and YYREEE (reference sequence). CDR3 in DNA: TGTGCCAGCAGCTTTCGACAGGTTCAAGCCAAAAACATTCAGTACTTC. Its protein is CASSFRQVQAKNIQYF.

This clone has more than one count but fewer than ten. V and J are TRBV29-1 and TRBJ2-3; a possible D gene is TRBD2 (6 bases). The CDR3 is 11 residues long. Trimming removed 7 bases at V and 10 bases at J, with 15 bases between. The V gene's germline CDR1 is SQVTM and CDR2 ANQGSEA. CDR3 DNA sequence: TGCAGCGGCCAAGAAGGGGAGGCGCAGTATTTT. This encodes CSGQEGEAQYF.

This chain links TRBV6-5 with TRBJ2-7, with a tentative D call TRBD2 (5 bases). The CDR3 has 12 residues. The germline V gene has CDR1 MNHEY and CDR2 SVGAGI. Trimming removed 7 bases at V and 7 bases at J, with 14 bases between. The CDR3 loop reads CASTGRRGEQYF. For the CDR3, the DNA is TGTGCCAGCACTGGAAGACGGGGAGAGCAGTACTTC.